These T cell receptor beta chains were read from a single sample in a study of CD8 T cells in Susac syndrome. TCRdb used MiXCR to reprocess the immunoSEQ multiplex PCR reads, holding one entry per CDR3 protein. The table has some 200,000 distinct CDR3 sequences, 92% seen once. The sequenced sample consisted of CD8+ T cells from PBMCs. These receptors originate from a human donor with multiple sclerosis. Each CDR3 is given with its conserved first and last residue. D genes are given only for firm matches. Some rows mark clone size as missing; the rest say once, few, many or name a class of expanded clone.

abundance: -
v_gene: TRBV2
len: 16
j_gene: TRBJ2-3
d_gene: -
CDR3nt: TGTGCCAGCAGTTGGGGAGCCTGGCCTAGCACAGATACGCAGTATTTT
CDR3aa: CASSWGAWPSTDTQYF

abundance: -
v_gene: TRBV4-3
len: 15
j_gene: TRBJ2-1
d_gene: -
CDR3nt: TGCGCCAGCAGCCAAGGCGTAGCGGCCTACAATGAGCAGTTCTTC
CDR3aa: CASSQGVAAYNEQFF

abundance: once
v_gene: TRBV5-6
len: 15
j_gene: TRBJ2-1
d_gene: TRBD1
CDR3nt: TGTGCCAGCAGCATGCCTACAGGGGATGACAATGAGCAGTTCTTC
CDR3aa: CASSMPTGDDNEQFF

abundance: -
v_gene: TRBV5-1
len: 16
j_gene: TRBJ1-1
d_gene: -
CDR3nt: TGCGCCAGCAGCTTGGTTCAGGGGACCATGAACACTGAAGCTTTCTTT
CDR3aa: CASSLVQGTMNTEAFF

abundance: few
v_gene: TRBV6-2/TRBV6-3
len: 15
j_gene: TRBJ2-7
d_gene: TRBD2
CDR3nt: TGTGCCAGCAGTTACTCGACTAGCGGGGCCTACGAGCAGTACTTC
CDR3aa: CASSYSTSGAYEQYF

abundance: -
v_gene: TRBV6-5
len: 14
j_gene: TRBJ2-5
d_gene: -
CDR3nt: TGTGCCAGCAGCTTCGGACCGGTCCAAGAGACCCAGTACTTC
CDR3aa: CASSFGPVQETQYF

abundance: -
v_gene: TRBV4-1
len: 13
j_gene: TRBJ2-7
d_gene: -
CDR3nt: TGCGCCAGCAGCCAAGATGCCTTTTACGAGCAGTACTTC
CDR3aa: CASSQDAFYEQYF

abundance: -
v_gene: TRBV6-1
len: 17
j_gene: TRBJ1-1
d_gene: TRBD1
CDR3nt: TGTGCCAGCAGCTCGACAGGGCACGTAGGAGGGAACACTGAAGCTTTCTTT
CDR3aa: CASSSTGHVGGNTEAFF

abundance: -
v_gene: TRBV13
len: 13
j_gene: TRBJ2-7
d_gene: -
CDR3nt: TGTGCCAGCACCACCCAATCCTCCTACGAGCAGTACTTC
CDR3aa: CASTTQSSYEQYF

abundance: -
v_gene: TRBV7-9
len: 12
j_gene: TRBJ2-2
d_gene: -
CDR3nt: TGTGCCAGCAGCTTAGCGCTTGGGGAGCTGTTTTTT
CDR3aa: CASSLALGELFF

abundance: few
v_gene: TRBV25-1
len: 11
j_gene: TRBJ2-7
d_gene: -
CDR3nt: TGTGCCAGCAGTGTTTCCTACGAGCAGTACTTC
CDR3aa: CASSVSYEQYF

abundance: -
v_gene: TRBV7-9
len: 16
j_gene: TRBJ2-1
d_gene: TRBD2
CDR3nt: TGTGCCAGCAGCTTATTAGTAGCGGGGACCTACAATGAGCAGTTCTTC
CDR3aa: CASSLLVAGTYNEQFF

abundance: -
v_gene: TRBV6-1
len: 13
j_gene: TRBJ2-7
d_gene: -
CDR3nt: TGTGCCAGCGCATGGACAGACCCCTACGAGCAGTACTTC
CDR3aa: CASAWTDPYEQYF

abundance: -
v_gene: TRBV20-1
len: 11
j_gene: TRBJ2-7
d_gene: -
CDR3nt: TGCAGTGCTAGAGAGACGGGCGAGCAGTACTTC
CDR3aa: CSARETGEQYF

abundance: -
v_gene: TRBV6-5
len: 16
j_gene: TRBJ2-2
d_gene: TRBD2
CDR3nt: TGTGCCAGCAGTTACTTGGGACTAGCGGGAGCCGGGGAGCTGTTTTTT
CDR3aa: CASSYLGLAGAGELFF

abundance: -
v_gene: TRBV20-1
len: 14
j_gene: TRBJ2-1
d_gene: -
CDR3nt: TGCAGTGCTACAGGGGACCAACCCCACAATGAGCAGTTCTTC
CDR3aa: CSATGDQPHNEQFF

abundance: -
v_gene: TRBV7-9
len: 15
j_gene: TRBJ2-2
d_gene: -
CDR3nt: TGTGCCAGCAGCTTAGTAACAGGGTCCACCGGGGAGCTGTTTTTT
CDR3aa: CASSLVTGSTGELFF

abundance: -
v_gene: TRBV11-3
len: 17
j_gene: TRBJ2-5
d_gene: TRBD1
CDR3nt: TGTGCCAGCAGCCCCCGGACAGGGGCACTCTACCAAGAGACCCAGTACTTC
CDR3aa: CASSPRTGALYQETQYF

abundance: -
v_gene: TRBV4-1
len: 15
j_gene: TRBJ2-7
d_gene: TRBD2
CDR3nt: TGCGCCAGCAGCGGAAGCGGGGCTAGCGGAGAAGAGCAGTACTTC
CDR3aa: CASSGSGASGEEQYF

abundance: -
v_gene: TRBV4-2
len: 14
j_gene: TRBJ2-7
d_gene: -
CDR3nt: TGTGCCAGCAGCCAGGAGGCCCCGAGGTACGAGCAGTACTTC
CDR3aa: CASSQEAPRYEQYF